Below, 14 T cell receptor beta chains from the same sample are listed, as sequenced in a study of T cell repertoires in cytomegalovirus infection. TCRdb called the reads again in MiXCR, with one record for every CDR3 protein. The data hold 450,000 to 600,000 distinct CDR3 sequences, with approximately 46% observed a single time. The antigens of these receptors remain unknown. Sequencing was performed on cultured PBMCs, taken from culture after CMV antigen stimulation. The origin of the receptors is a human donor in good health (CMV status not recorded). Some clones in this sample may be carry-over from other donors' samples.

The J gene is TRBJ1-5, the V gene TRBV11-2; unclear D gene. Trimming stripped 2 bases from V and 6 bases from J, with 17 bases between. In germline, CDR1 is SGHAT, CDR2 FQNNGV. This CDR3 is 16 amino acids long. The CDR3 loop reads CASSLLPFKAGQPQHF. The CDR3 coding sequence is TGTGCCAGCAGCTTATTGCCCTTCAAGGCGGGTCAGCCCCAGCATTTT.

V gene TRBV4-3 combines with J gene TRBJ2-1, with 8 nucleotides matching TRBD2. This CDR3 is built from 16 residues. The V gene's germline CDR1 is LGHNA and CDR2 YSLEER. With 1 base clipped from V and 10 bases from J, the junction kept 12 bases outside the gene matches. Here the CDR3 reads CASSQVGGRLTGEQFF. The CDR3 nucleotides read TGCGCCAGCAGCCAAGTCGGCGGGAGGCTCACGGGGGAGCAGTTCTTC.

In this sample, this clonotype turned up many times. The chain links TRBV7-2 to TRBJ2-1, with 11 bases lining up with TRBD2. The germline V gene has CDR1 SGHTA and CDR2 FQGNSA. The trim removed 6 bases at V and 4 bases at J, leaving 8 bases unmatched. The CDR3 runs 16 residues. The CDR3 is CASRLSGLAVYNEQFF. The CDR3 DNA follows: TGTGCCAGCAGACTCTCGGGACTAGCGGTGTACAATGAGCAGTTCTTC. The full variable domain, rest sourced from reference TRBV7-2 and TRBJ2-1, is GAGVSQSPSNKVTEKGKDVELRCDPISGHTALYWYRQSLGQGLEFLIYFQGNSAPDKSGLPSDRFSAERTGGSVSTLTIQRTQQEDSAVYLCASRLSGLAVYNEQFFGPGTRLTVL.

This clonotype was counted at least ten times. This chain joins TRBV28 and TRBJ1-1; 8 nucleotides match TRBD1. V gave up 6 bases and J gave up 2 bases; unmatched junction bases: 2. Germline V CDR1 and CDR2: MDHEN, SYDVKM. The CDR3 runs 13 residues. The CDR3 region is CASRGTGNTEAFF. Here the CDR3 DNA reads TGTGCCAGCAGGGGGACAGGAAACACTGAAGCTTTCTTT.

A few counts support this clonotype. The chain couples TRBV7-6 to TRBJ2-5; 9 bases match TRBD1. The CDR3 covers 15 residues. Germline V CDR1 and CDR2: SGHVS, FNYEAQ. Losses at the gene ends were 5 bases for V and 2 bases for J; bases not matched to a gene: 6. CDR3 DNA: TGTGCCAGCAGCCCCGGGACAGGGCCTCAAGAGACCCAGTACTTC. It encodes CASSPGTGPQETQYF. The full variable domain, its missing parts supplied by reference TRBV7-6 and TRBJ2-5, is GAGVSQSPRYKVTKRGQDVALRCDPISGHVSLYWYRQALGQGPEFLTYFNYEAQQDKSGLPNDRFSAERPEGSISTLTIQRTEQRDSAMYRCASSPGTGPQETQYFGPGTRLLVL.

V usage is TRBV28 and J usage is TRBJ2-6, with TRBD1 matching 7 bases. Germline assignment: CDR1 MDHEN and CDR2 SYDVKM. The ends lost 11 bases at V and 0 bases at J; junction bases unmatched: 4. The CDR3 contains 14 residues. CDR3 nucleotide sequence: TGTGCCTGCAACAGGGGCTCTGGGGCCAACGTCCTGACTTTC. Translating it yields CACNRGSGANVLTF.

This clonotype has more than one count but fewer than ten. V gene TRBV24-1 combines with J gene TRBJ1-2; D is perhaps TRBD1 (5 bases). CDR3 length: 12 amino acids. Germline CDR1 is KGHDR and CDR2 is SFDVKD. V was shortened by 5 bases and J by 8 bases, with 11 bases between the two germline ends. CDR3 sequence reads: CATSAQGYGYTF. The CDR3 region has the DNA TGTGCCACCAGTGCCCAGGGATACGGCTACACCTTC.

V and J are TRBV27 and TRBJ1-2; no clear D gene. This CDR3 is built from 15 residues. Trimming took 1 base from V and 0 from J, leaving 9 bases between them. Germline CDR1 reads MNHEY; CDR2 reads SMNVEV (reference sequence). CDR3 sequence (DNA): TGTGCCAGCAGTTTATTTGGCGGCACTAACTATGGCTACACCTTC. Its protein is CASSLFGGTNYGYTF.

The V call is TRBV19, the J call TRBJ2-5; TRBD2 matches 16 bases. The V gene's germline CDR1 is LNHDA and CDR2 SQIVND (reference sequence). This CDR3 contains 16 residues. Germline trimming cut 7 bases from V and 3 bases from J; bases unmatched to any gene: 5. DNA of the CDR3: TGTGCCAGTAAACCCGGGACTAGCGGGAGGGAAGAGACCCAGTACTTC. Its translation is CASKPGTSGREETQYF. The variable domain in full, with the rest retrieved from reference TRBV19 and TRBJ2-5, is DGGITQSPKYLFRKEGQNVTLSCEQNLNHDAMYWYRQDPGQGLRLIYYSQIVNDFQKGDIAEGYSVSREKKESFPLTVTSAQKNPTAFYLCASKPGTSGREETQYFGPGTRLLVL.

The V gene is TRBV2, the J gene TRBJ2-1; tentatively, D is TRBD2 (5 bases). CDR1 is SNHLY, CDR2 FYNNEI, per germline. V lost 4 bases, J lost 10 bases, and 23 bases lay in between. This CDR3 has 16 amino acids. CDR3 DNA sequence: TGTGCCAGCAGTGGAGTTAATAGGGCAGCGCGGAGGGAGCAGTTCTTC. Translating gives CASSGVNRAARREQFF.

The chain recombines TRBV7-2 with TRBJ2-7, with no clear D. This CDR3 spans 15 amino acids. Trimming removed 1 base at V and 7 bases at J, with 17 bases between. The germline V gene encodes CDR1 SGHTA and CDR2 FQGNSA. CDR3: CASSLVVGSGPEQYF. The CDR3 region has the DNA TGTGCCAGCAGCTTAGTCGTGGGGTCGGGCCCTGAGCAGTACTTC.

The chain couples TRBV12-3 or TRBV12-4 to TRBJ2-1; D gene ambiguous. The CDR3 spans 15 residues. Trimming stripped 0 bases from V and 2 bases from J, with 8 bases between. CDR3 sequence reads: CASSLAGSTYNEQFF. The CDR3, as DNA: TGTGCCAGCAGTTTAGCGGGGTCCACCTACAATGAGCAGTTCTTC.

This clonotype was detected a few times. V is TRBV7-8 and J is TRBJ2-1; 11 nucleotides agree with TRBD2. The CDR3 consists of 16 residues. The V gene's germline CDR1 is SGHVS and CDR2 FQNEAQ. J gave up 5 bases and V 6 bases, and 9 bases lay outside the gene matches. CDR3 protein: CASSHSGRGGHNEQFF. The CDR3 DNA reads as TGTGCCAGCAGTCATAGCGGGAGGGGTGGCCACAATGAGCAGTTCTTC.

This clonotype has ten or more counts. The chain joins TRBV7-2 to TRBJ1-1; 8 bases align to TRBD1. CDR3 length: 15 residues. CDR1 and CDR2 from the germline V gene are SGHTA and FQGNSA. The ends lost 5 bases at V and 3 bases at J; junction bases unmatched: 8. This CDR3 reads CASSVMTGAYTEAFF. The CDR3 nucleotides are TGTGCCAGCAGCGTTATGACAGGGGCCTACACTGAAGCTTTCTTT.